These 12 T cell receptor beta chains share one sample of origin, sequenced in a study of blood T cell repertoires in COVID-19 (dated by TCRdb to 2020 to 2021). The library came from the immunoSEQ multiplex PCR assay. TCRdb took this table from immuneACCESS and kept in-frame rearrangements with V and J called. Such tables lack part of the clones; where checked against another copy, unresolved V genes explain under half of the gap, and the rest is unexplained. Present in this sample are around 230,000 clones, around 87% of which were seen just once. The biggest ten clones account for about 3.5% of the sample. Material: PBMCs or T cells enriched from blood (not recorded which). Source of these receptors: a woman between 40 and 50 years old with acute COVID-19.

This chain uses TRBV9 with TRBJ1-2; 9 bases agree with TRBD1. This CDR3 is 14 amino acids long. Germline assignment: CDR1 SGDLS and CDR2 YYNGEE. The V gene end was trimmed by 3 bases and the J gene end by 8 bases; junction bases not matched to a gene: 8. For the CDR3, the DNA is TGTGCCAGCAGCGGAGCGGGACAGGGTGAGGGCTACACCTTC. This gives the protein CASSGAGQGEGYTF. The full variable domain, in which reference TRBV9 and TRBJ1-2 provide the parts outside the CDR3, is DSGVTQTPKHLITATGQRVTLRCSPRSGDLSVYWYQQSLDQGLQFLIQYYNGEERAKGNILERFSAQQFPDLHSELNLSSLELGDSALYFCASSGAGQGEGYTFGSGTRLTVV.

This rearrangement joins TRBV3-1 (or the pseudogene TRBV3-2) to TRBJ2-6, with 8 bases lining up with TRBD1. The V and J ends lost 2 bases and 3 bases, in that order; junction bases with no gene match: 9. Germline V lookup: CDR1 LGHDT, CDR2 YNNKEL (reference sequence). This CDR3 contains 18 residues. This chain's CDR3 is CASSQQDRGQLGANVLTF. Written as DNA, the CDR3 is TGTGCCAGCAGCCAACAAGACAGGGGACAACTTGGGGCCAACGTCCTGACTTTC.

The chain employs TRBV7-3 and TRBJ2-5; D uncertain. The CDR3 has 15 residues. CDR1 and CDR2 (germline): SGHTA, FQGTGA. Deletions cut 5 bases from V and 2 bases from J, with 15 bases between. The DNA of the CDR3 is TGTGCCAGCAGCCGCACCGGAGCAGAACAAGAGACCCAGTACTTC. This gives the protein CASSRTGAEQETQYF.

The chain carries TRBV5-1 and TRBJ2-7; perhaps TRBD1 as D (7 bases). The CDR3 totals 14 residues. Germline lookup yields CDR1 SGHRS and CDR2 YFSETQ. Trimming took 0 bases from V and 2 from J, leaving 9 bases between them. The CDR3 bases are TGCGCCAGCAGCTTGGCCAGGGGGGCCTACGAGCAGTACTTC. It encodes CASSLARGAYEQYF. Variable domain in full (rest from reference TRBV5-1 and TRBJ2-7): KAGVTQTPRYLIKTRGQQVTLSCSPISGHRSVSWYQQTPGQGLQFLFEYFSETQRNKGNFPGRFSGRQFSNSRSEMNVSTLELGDSALYLCASSLARGAYEQYFGPGTRLTVT.

The V and J genes are TRBV5-4 and TRBJ1-1, with D unresolved. V dropped 2 bases and J dropped 3 bases, with 14 bases sitting between them. Germline CDR1 reads SGHNT; CDR2 reads YYREEE (reference sequence). The CDR3 consists of 15 residues. CDR3 coding DNA: TGTGCCAGCAGCTTCCCGGGAATTCAGGACACTGAAGCTTTCTTT. It specifies CASSFPGIQDTEAFF. Using reference TRBV5-4 and TRBJ1-1 for the parts outside the CDR3, the full variable domain is ETGVTQSPTHLIKTRGQQVTLRCSSQSGHNTVSWYQQALGQGPQFIFQYYREEENGRGNFPPRFSGLQFPNYSSELNVNALELDDSALYLCASSFPGIQDTEAFFGQGTRLTVV.

The chain carries TRBV24-1 and TRBJ2-3; a weak D match, TRBD1 (6 bases). Trimming stripped 7 bases from V and 1 base from J, with 8 bases between. This CDR3 is 13 amino acids long. Germline V lookup: CDR1 KGHDR, CDR2 SFDVKD. The CDR3 DNA is TGTGCCACCAGGAGGACAGGCACAGATACGCAGTATTTT. It specifies CATRRTGTDTQYF.

This chain uses TRBV7-6 with TRBJ2-7; D is undetermined. Trimming stripped 1 base from V and 2 bases from J, with 12 bases between. This CDR3 has 15 residues. Germline CDR1 and CDR2: SGHVS and FNYEAQ. The CDR3 nucleotides read TGTGCCAGCAGCTTAGGGGCAGGAAGAGCCTACGAGCAGTACTTC. It translates to CASSLGAGRAYEQYF.

The J gene is TRBJ1-2, the V gene TRBV18; 7 bases map to TRBD1. With V trimmed by 3 bases and J by 2 bases, 9 bases remained unmatched. Germline CDR1 reads KGHSH; CDR2 reads LQKENI. The CDR3 sequence is 16 residues long. CDR3 DNA: TGTGCCAGCTCACCTACCCGGGACAGAGCAAACTATGGCTACACCTTC. Translating gives CASSPTRDRANYGYTF. Full variable domain (missing parts from reference TRBV18 and TRBJ1-2): NAGVMQNPRHLVRRRGQEARLRCSPMKGHSHVYWYRQLPEEGLKFMVYLQKENIIDESGMPKERFSAEFPKEGPSILRIQQVVRGDSAAYFCASSPTRDRANYGYTFGSGTRLTVV.

V and J are TRBV9 and TRBJ1-4, with TRBD1 identical over 8 bases. CDR1 and CDR2 from the germline V gene are SGDLS and YYNGEE. The V segment lost 4 bases and the J segment 6 bases; nucleotides outside the gene matches: 8. The CDR3 spans 15 residues. CDR3 sequence: CASSFSDRADEKLFF. As DNA, the CDR3 is TGTGCCAGCAGCTTTTCGGACAGGGCCGATGAAAAACTGTTTTTT.

This clone has a single count. The chain employs TRBV14 and TRBJ2-1; D remains ambiguous. V was cut by 2 bases and J by 3 bases, with 11 bases left in between. Germline CDR1 SGHDN, CDR2 FVKESK. CDR3 size: 15 residues. CDR3 sequence: CASSQLNSLYNEQFF. CDR3 sequence (DNA): TGTGCCAGCAGCCAATTGAACAGTCTCTACAATGAGCAGTTCTTC.

The chain recombines TRBV6-1 with TRBJ2-7, with 7 bases matching TRBD2. With V trimmed by 2 bases and J by 1 base, 5 bases remained unmatched. CDR3 length equals 15 residues. Germline V gene data show CDR1 as MNHNS and CDR2 as SASEGT. The CDR3 reads CASSETSETSYEQYF. CDR3 DNA sequence: TGTGCCAGCAGTGAAACTAGCGAGACGTCCTACGAGCAGTACTTC.

This chain joins TRBV4-1 and TRBJ1-6, with 7 bases that match TRBD1. The CDR3 is 15 amino acids. CDR1 MGHRA and CDR2 YSYEKL come from the germline V gene. The trim removed 1 base at V and 9 bases at J, leaving 6 bases unmatched. CDR3 amino acids: CASSQGQGDVSPLHF. DNA of the CDR3: TGCGCCAGCAGCCAAGGACAGGGTGACGTTTCACCCCTCCACTTT.